This T cell receptor beta chain was recovered during a study of human T cells and chemical hapten exposure. The time point was: healthy volunteer bleed at 2 weeks. The authors extracted total RNA from unfractionated whole blood. Germline values: CDR1 SGHTA, CDR2 FQGTGA. The V end was cut by 0 bases, the J end by 3 bases, with 5 bases between. The CDR3 runs 13 residues. TCRdb fed the RACE reads into MiXCR, producing one record per CDR3 protein. Among tens of thousands of distinct CDR3 sequences listed, roughly 8% were seen once. This clonotype was picked up many times. Sequenced: whole blood. The sequence was obtained from a female donor in good health. Some clones in this sample may be carry-over from other donors' samples. The chain recombines TRBV7-3 with TRBJ1-1; D gene uncertain. The CDR3 DNA sequence: TGTGCCAGCAGCTTAACAGGGCACACTGAAGCTTTCTTT. Translated, it gives CASSLTGHTEAFF.